One and the same sample provided the 9 T cell receptor beta chains below, sequenced in a study of spatial heterogeneity in lung cancer. Each CDR3 protein is one row after TCRdb ran MiXCR on the 5' RACE reads. The sample has a few thousand distinct CDR3 sequences, over 5% seen once; the top ten hold 15%. The sample's time point: sample taken at primary tumor resection. These receptors' targets are unknown. Study results and limitations: Within tumors, counts of expanded alpha and beta TCRs tracked tumor mutation counts.

The specimen comprised lung tumor tissue, sampled at surgery. Every receptor here comes from a male donor with early-stage non-small cell lung cancer.

This clonotype is medium-sized by share. The V call is TRBV6-1, the J call TRBJ1-4; D not certain. V lost 6 bases and J 6 bases, leaving 20 bases between the germline ends. CDR3 length: 16 amino acids. The germline CDR1 and CDR2 sequences are MNHNS and SASEGT. The CDR3 sequence: CASSHALRTRYEKLFF. CDR3 nucleotide sequence: TGTGCCAGCAGCCATGCACTCAGGACCCGTTATGAAAAACTGTTTTTT.

This clonotype is categorized as medium-sized. The chain is built from TRBV29-1 and TRBJ1-6; D perhaps matches TRBD1 (6 bases). CDR1 and CDR2 from the germline V gene are SQVTM and ANQGSEA. Trimming cost V 6 bases and J 7 bases, with 13 bases left between them. The CDR3 consists of 13 residues. The CDR3 nucleotides read TGCAGCGTCCGACAGGAGCCAAATTCACCCCTCCACTTT. This encodes CSVRQEPNSPLHF.

This clonotype counts as medium-sized (0.01 to 0.1%). The chain joins TRBV6-1 to TRBJ2-2; D may be TRBD2 (6 bases). The germline V gene has CDR1 MNHNS and CDR2 SASEGT. Trimming left V 8 bases short and J 10 bases short, with 14 bases between. The CDR3 runs to 12 residues. CDR3 residues: CASGRYPAELFF. DNA of the CDR3: TGTGCCAGCGGGAGGTATCCAGCGGAGCTGTTTTTT.

Sample share makes this clonotype medium-sized. This chain uses TRBV20-1 with TRBJ2-7; D is undetermined. The CDR3 has 13 residues. Germline V gene sequence: CDR1 DFQATT, CDR2 SNEGSKA (reference sequence). V dropped 3 bases and J dropped 0 bases, with 9 bases sitting between them. CDR3 sequence reads: CSARLRSSYEQYF. Written as DNA, the CDR3 is TGCAGTGCTAGGCTTCGGAGCTCCTACGAGCAGTACTTC.

This chain links TRBV5-6 with TRBJ2-5; no firm D call. The V gene lost 4 bases and the J gene lost 1 base, with 5 bases spanning the gap. This CDR3 comprises 12 residues. Germline CDR1 SGHDT, CDR2 YYEEEE. DNA for the CDR3: TGTGCCAGCAGCCCCTCCCAAGAGACCCAGTACTTC. Translated, it gives CASSPSQETQYF.

This clonotype is classed as medium-sized. This chain joins TRBV11-2 and TRBJ2-2, with 10 bases lining up with TRBD2. The CDR3 has 16 residues. CDR1 is SGHAT, CDR2 FQNNGV, per germline. With 6 bases clipped from V and 5 bases from J, the junction kept 9 bases outside the gene matches. CDR3 amino acids: CASRPTLAGRTGELFF. Here the CDR3 DNA reads TGTGCCAGCAGGCCGACACTAGCGGGGCGGACCGGGGAGCTGTTTTTT.

This chain joins TRBV5-1 and TRBJ2-1; TRBD2 is a possible D gene (5 bases). V lost 0 bases and J lost 8, with 12 bases in between. The CDR3 sequence is 14 residues long. The germline V gene encodes CDR1 SGHRS and CDR2 YFSETQ. CDR3 protein: CASSLDTSSHEQFF. CDR3 nucleotide sequence: TGCGCCAGCAGCTTGGACACTAGTTCACATGAGCAGTTCTTC.

This clonotype qualifies as medium-sized (0.01 to 0.1%). As DNA, the CDR3 is TGTGCCAGCAGTGAACCGGGCGGGAGGGCCTACAATGAGCAGTTCTTC. Its translation is CASSEPGGRAYNEQFF. The chain recombines TRBV6-1 with TRBJ2-1; 9 bases agree with TRBD2. Trimming cost V 2 bases and J 2 bases; bases outside gene matches: 4. Germline V gene data show CDR1 as MNHNS and CDR2 as SASEGT. CDR3 length equals 16 residues.

This clonotype is medium-sized within its sample. Here the CDR3 reads CATVGEMGSPLHF. The CDR3 DNA sequence: TGTGCCACCGTGGGGGAAATGGGCTCACCCCTCCACTTT. The chain recombines TRBV12-3 or TRBV12-4 with TRBJ1-6; a weak D match, TRBD1 (5 bases). The CDR3 extends over 13 amino acids. The V and J ends lost 10 bases and 10 bases respectively, with 17 bases between them.